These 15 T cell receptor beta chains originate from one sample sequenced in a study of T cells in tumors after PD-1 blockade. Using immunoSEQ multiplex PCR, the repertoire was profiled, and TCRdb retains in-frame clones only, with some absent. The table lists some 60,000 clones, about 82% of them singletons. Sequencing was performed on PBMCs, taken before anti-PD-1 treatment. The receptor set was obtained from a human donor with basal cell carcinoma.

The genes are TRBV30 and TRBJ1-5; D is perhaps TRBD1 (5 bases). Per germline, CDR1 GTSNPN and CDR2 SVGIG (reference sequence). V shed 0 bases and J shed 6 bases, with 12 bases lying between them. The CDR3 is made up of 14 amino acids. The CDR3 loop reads CAWSVRGGGQPQHF. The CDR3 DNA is TGTGCCTGGAGTGTACGGGGGGGAGGTCAGCCCCAGCATTTT. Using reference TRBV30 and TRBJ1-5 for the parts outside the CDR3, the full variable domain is SQTIHQWPATLVQPVGSPLSLECTVEGTSNPNLYWYRQAAGRGLQLLFYSVGIGQISSEVPQNLSASRPQDRQFILSSKKLLLSDSGFYLCAWSVRGGGQPQHFGDGTRLSIL.

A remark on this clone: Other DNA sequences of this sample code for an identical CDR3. CDR3 loop: CASSLRGTYTDTQYF. The CDR3 coding sequence is TGCGCCAGCAGCTTGCGAGGGACCTACACAGATACGCAGTATTTT. The genes are TRBV5-1 and TRBJ2-3, with D possibly called TRBD1 or TRBD2 (5 bases each). CDR1 and CDR2 (germline): SGHRS, YFSETQ. V lost 1 base and J lost 2, with 11 bases in between. The CDR3 is 15 amino acids. Using reference TRBV5-1 and TRBJ2-3 for the parts outside the CDR3, the full variable domain is KAGVTQTPRYLIKTRGQQVTLSCSPISGHRSVSWYQQTPGQGLQFLFEYFSETQRNKGNFPGRFSGRQFSNSRSEMNVSTLELGDSALYLCASSLRGTYTDTQYFGPGTRLTVL.

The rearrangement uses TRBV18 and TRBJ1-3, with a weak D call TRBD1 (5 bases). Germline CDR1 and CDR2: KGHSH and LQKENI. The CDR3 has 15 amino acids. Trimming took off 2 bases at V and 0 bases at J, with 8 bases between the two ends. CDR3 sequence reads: CASSPGGISGNTIYF. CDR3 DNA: TGTGCCAGCTCACCAGGGGGGATCTCTGGAAACACCATATATTTT. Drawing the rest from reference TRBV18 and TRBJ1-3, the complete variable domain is NAGVMQNPRHLVRRRGQEARLRCSPMKGHSHVYWYRQLPEEGLKFMVYLQKENIIDESGMPKERFSAEFPKEGPSILRIQQVVRGDSAAYFCASSPGGISGNTIYFGEGSWLTVV.

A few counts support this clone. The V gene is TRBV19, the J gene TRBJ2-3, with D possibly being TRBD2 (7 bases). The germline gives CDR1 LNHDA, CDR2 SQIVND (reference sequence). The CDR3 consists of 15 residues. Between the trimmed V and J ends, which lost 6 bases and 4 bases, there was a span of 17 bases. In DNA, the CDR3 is TGTGCCAGTAGCCCTCTGGGAGGGGGGGCAGATACGCAGTATTTT. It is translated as CASSPLGGGADTQYF.

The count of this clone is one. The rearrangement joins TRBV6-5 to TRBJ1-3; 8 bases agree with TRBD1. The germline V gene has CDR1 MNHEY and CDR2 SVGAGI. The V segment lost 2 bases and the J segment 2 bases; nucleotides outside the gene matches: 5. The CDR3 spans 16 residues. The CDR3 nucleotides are TGTGCCAGCAGTTACAAAGAGACAGGGGCTGGAAACACCATATATTTT. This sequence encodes CASSYKETGAGNTIYF.

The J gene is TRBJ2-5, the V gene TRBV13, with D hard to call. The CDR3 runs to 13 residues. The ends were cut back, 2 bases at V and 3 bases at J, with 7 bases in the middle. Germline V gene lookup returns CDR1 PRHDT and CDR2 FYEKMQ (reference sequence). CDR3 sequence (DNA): TGTGCCAGCAGCTTACTGGGTAAAGAGACCCAGTACTTC. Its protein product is CASSLLGKETQYF.

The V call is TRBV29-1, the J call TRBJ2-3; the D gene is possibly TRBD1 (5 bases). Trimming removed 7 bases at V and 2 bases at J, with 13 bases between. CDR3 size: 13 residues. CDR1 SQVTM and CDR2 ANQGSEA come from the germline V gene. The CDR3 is CSDIDSITDTQYF. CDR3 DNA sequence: TGCAGCGACATAGACAGCATCACAGATACGCAGTATTTT.

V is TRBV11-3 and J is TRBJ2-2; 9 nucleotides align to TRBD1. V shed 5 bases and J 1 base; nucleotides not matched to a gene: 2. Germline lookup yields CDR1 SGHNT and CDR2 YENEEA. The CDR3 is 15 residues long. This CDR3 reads CASSRDRVNTGELFF. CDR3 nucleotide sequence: TGTGCCAGCAGCCGGGACAGGGTGAACACCGGGGAGCTGTTTTTT.

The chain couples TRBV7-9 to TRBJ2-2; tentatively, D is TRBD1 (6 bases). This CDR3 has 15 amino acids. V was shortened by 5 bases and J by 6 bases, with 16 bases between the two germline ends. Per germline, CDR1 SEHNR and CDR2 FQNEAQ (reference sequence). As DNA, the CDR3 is TGTGCCAGCAGCCCCGAGGGGACAATTCCCGGGGAGCTGTTTTTT. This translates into CASSPEGTIPGELFF.

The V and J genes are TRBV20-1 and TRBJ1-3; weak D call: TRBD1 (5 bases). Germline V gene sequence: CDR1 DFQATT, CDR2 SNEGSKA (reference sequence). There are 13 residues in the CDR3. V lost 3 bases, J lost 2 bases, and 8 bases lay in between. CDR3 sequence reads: CSASDSTGNTIYF. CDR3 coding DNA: TGCAGTGCTAGTGACAGTACTGGAAACACCATATATTTT.

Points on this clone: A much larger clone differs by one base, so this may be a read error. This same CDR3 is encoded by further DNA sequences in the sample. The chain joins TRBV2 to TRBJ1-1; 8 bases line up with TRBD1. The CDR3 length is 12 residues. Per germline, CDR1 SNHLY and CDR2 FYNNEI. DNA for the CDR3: TGTGCTAGCAGTTACAGGGGGGAAGAAGCTTTCTTT. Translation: CASSYRGEEAFF.

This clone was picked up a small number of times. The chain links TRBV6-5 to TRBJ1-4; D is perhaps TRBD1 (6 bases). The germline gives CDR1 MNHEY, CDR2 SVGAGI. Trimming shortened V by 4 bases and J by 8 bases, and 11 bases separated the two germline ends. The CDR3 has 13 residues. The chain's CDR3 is CASSFRGGEKLFF. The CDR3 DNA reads TGTGCCAGCAGTTTCAGGGGTGGCGAAAAACTGTTTTTT.

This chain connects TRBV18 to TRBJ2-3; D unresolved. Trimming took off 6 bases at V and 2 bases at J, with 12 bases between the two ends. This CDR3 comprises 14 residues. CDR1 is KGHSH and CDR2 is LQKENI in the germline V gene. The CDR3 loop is CASSRQTNTDTQYF. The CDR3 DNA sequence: TGTGCCAGCTCCCGGCAGACGAACACAGATACGCAGTATTTT.

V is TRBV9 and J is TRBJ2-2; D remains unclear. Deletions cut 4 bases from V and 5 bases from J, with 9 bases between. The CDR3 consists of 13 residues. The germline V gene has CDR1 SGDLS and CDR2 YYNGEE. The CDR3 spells CASSPIPTGELFF. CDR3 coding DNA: TGTGCCAGCAGCCCCATTCCGACCGGGGAGCTGTTTTTT.

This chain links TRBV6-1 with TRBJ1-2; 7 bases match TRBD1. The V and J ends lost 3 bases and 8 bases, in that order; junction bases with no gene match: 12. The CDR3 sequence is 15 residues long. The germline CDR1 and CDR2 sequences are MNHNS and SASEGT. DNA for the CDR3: TGTGCCAGCAGTGAGAGCACAAGGGGGCTAAAAGGCTACACCTTC. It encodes CASSESTRGLKGYTF.